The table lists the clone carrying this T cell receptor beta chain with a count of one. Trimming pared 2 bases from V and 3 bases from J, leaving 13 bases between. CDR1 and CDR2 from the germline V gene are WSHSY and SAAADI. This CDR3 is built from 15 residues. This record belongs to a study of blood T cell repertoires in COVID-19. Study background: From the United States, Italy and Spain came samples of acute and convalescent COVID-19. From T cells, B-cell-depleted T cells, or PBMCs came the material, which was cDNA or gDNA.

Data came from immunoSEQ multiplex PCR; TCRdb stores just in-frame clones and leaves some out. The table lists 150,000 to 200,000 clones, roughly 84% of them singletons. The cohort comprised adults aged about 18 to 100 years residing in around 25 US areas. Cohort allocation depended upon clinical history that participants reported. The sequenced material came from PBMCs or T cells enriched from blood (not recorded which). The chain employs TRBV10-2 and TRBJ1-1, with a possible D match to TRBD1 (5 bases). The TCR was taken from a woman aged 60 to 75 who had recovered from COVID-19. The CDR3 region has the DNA TGCGCCAGCAGTGAGCCATACCCGGGGGACACTGAAGCTTTCTTT. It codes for CASSEPYPGDTEAFF.